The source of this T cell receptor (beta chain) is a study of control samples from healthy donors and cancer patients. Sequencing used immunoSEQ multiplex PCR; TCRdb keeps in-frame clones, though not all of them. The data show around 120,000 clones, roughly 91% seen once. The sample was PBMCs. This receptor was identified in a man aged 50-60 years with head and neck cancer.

CDR3 residues: CASSQQGTYGYTF. CDR3 sequence (DNA): TGTGCCAGCAGCCAACAGGGGACCTATGGCTACACCTTC. The chain recombines TRBV6-5 with TRBJ1-2; 7 bases fit TRBD1. This CDR3 comprises 13 residues. J lost 4 bases, V lost 6 bases, and 5 bases had no gene match. Germline V gives CDR1 MNHEY, CDR2 SVGAGI.